This T cell receptor (beta chain) was observed in a study of T cell clones after liver transplantation. Overall study: Samples came from ITN030ST, which attempted immunosuppression withdrawal within 2 years of liver transplantation. Tolerant meant at least one year fully off immunosuppression without liver enzymes above twice normal. General study points: Post-transplant time points were not standardized, so conclusions are preliminary.

A word on this clone: Its antigen is unknown.

TCRdb keeps only in-frame clones here, not all; method: immunoSEQ multiplex PCR. Of some 110,000 clones in the sample, approximately 90% were seen once. Unstimulated PBMCs were sorted into CD3+CD4+ and CD3+CD8+ populations. The CDR3 contains 14 residues. Germline V gene data show CDR1 as LGHNA and CDR2 as YSLEER. J lost 6 bases, V lost 1 base, and 2 bases had no gene match. The specimen comprised CD4+ T cells from blood, sampled 12 months after liver transplant. The V call is TRBV4-3, the J call TRBJ1-2; 10 bases agree with TRBD1. The clonotype originates from a human patient who received a liver transplant. The T cells may come from the graft donor. The CDR3 loop reads CASSQGQGADGYTF. The CDR3 DNA follows: TGCGCCAGCAGCCAAGGACAGGGGGCTGATGGCTACACCTTC.